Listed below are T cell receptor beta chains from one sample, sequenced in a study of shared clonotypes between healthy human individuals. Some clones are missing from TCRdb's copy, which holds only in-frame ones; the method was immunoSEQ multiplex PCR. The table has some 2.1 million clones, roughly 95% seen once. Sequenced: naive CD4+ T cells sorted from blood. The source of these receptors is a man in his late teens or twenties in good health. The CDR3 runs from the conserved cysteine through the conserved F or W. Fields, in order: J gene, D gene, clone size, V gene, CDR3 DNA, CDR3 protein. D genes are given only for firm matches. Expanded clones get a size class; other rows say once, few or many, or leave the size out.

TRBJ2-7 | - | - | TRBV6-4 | TGTGCCAGCAGTGACCTGCACGAGCAGTACTTC | CASSDLHEQYF
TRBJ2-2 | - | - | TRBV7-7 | TGTGCTAGCAGCTTAGAGGGCGCGAGTACCGGGGAGCTGTTTTTT | CASSLEGASTGELFF
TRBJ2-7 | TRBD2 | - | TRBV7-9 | TGTGCCAGCAGCTCTACATGGGGGACTAGCGGGAGGGCCTACGAGCAGTACTTC | CASSSTWGTSGRAYEQYF
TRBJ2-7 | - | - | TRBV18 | TGTGCCAGCTCACCAAATAAGGTCGGGCCCTACGAGCAGTACTTC | CASSPNKVGPYEQYF
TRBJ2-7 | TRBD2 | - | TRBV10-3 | TGTGCCATCAGTGAGATCGGGACTAGCGGGAGTTTCTACGAGCAGTACTTC | CAISEIGTSGSFYEQYF
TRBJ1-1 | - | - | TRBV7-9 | TGTGCCAGCAGCGGTCGGACCCTGAACACTGAAGCTTTCTTT | CASSGRTLNTEAFF
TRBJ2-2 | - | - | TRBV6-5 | TGTGCCAGCAGTTACTCGGGCCCCACCGGGGAGCTGTTTTTT | CASSYSGPTGELFF
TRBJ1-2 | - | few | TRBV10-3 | TGTGCCATCAGTGAGTCGGACTATGGCTACACCTTC | CAISESDYGYTF
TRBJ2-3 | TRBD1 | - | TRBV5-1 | TGCGCCAGCAGCTGGAAGGACAGGGTACCAGATACGCAGTATTTT | CASSWKDRVPDTQYF
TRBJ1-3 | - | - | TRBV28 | TGTGCCAGCAGTTTACCGTCATCAGCCTCTGGAAACACCATATATTTT | CASSLPSSASGNTIYF
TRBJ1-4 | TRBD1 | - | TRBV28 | TGTGCCAGCAGCCCCCGGGGACAGGGGACAGAAAAACTGTTTTTT | CASSPRGQGTEKLFF
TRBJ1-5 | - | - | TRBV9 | TGTGCCAGCAGCGTGGGAACAGACAATCAGCCCCAGCATTTT | CASSVGTDNQPQHF
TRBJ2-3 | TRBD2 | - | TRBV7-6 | TGTGCCAGCAGCTTAGCCCGGACTAGCGGGAGCACAGATACGCAGTATTTT | CASSLARTSGSTDTQYF
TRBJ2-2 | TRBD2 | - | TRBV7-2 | TGTGCCAGCAGCATTGGACTAGCGGGTACCGGGGAGCTGTTTTTT | CASSIGLAGTGELFF
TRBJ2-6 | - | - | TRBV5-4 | TGTGCCAGCAGCTCCGGGGGTTCTGGGGCCAACGTCCTGACTTTC | CASSSGGSGANVLTF
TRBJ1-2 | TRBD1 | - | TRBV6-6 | TGTGCCAGCAGGTCAGGGGGTCTCAACTATGGCTACACCTTC | CASRSGGLNYGYTF